Shown below are 27 T cell receptor beta chains from a single sample sequenced in a study of tumor-infiltrating lymphocytes in primary liver carcinoma. Unsorted bulk tissue (about 18-30 mg) underwent RNA and DNA co-extraction. A constant-region primer primed TCR beta cDNA synthesis from 400 to 550 ng of total RNA. A slightly modified ARM-PCR protocol with three nested multiplex PCR rounds produced these TCR beta libraries. Use of TRBV1-TRBV30 forward primers with a C-beta reverse primer characterized the first two PCR rounds, which lasted around 10 cycles each. Each CDR3 protein gets one entry after TCRdb re-called the multiplex PCR reads with MiXCR. This table holds more than 90,000 distinct CDR3 sequences, more than 65% found once. The sequenced sample consisted of liver tumor tissue from sampling region 2. Noted subset: tumor region T2, inferior pole. The receptor set was obtained from a woman in her sixties or seventies with primary liver carcinoma and hepatitis B virus infection.

This clonotype was recorded many times. The chain carries TRBV5-5 and TRBJ1-5; 7 bases map to TRBD1. The CDR3 is 16 amino acids. After removal of 4 bases from V and 3 bases from J, the junction contained 10 bases not matched to a gene. Germline V CDR1 and CDR2: SGHKS, YYEKEE (reference sequence). In DNA form, the CDR3 reads TGTGCCAGCAGCCCAACCGGGACAGCCAACAATCAGCCCCAGCATTTT. This encodes CASSPTGTANNQPQHF. The entire variable domain, with the rest obtained from reference TRBV5-5 and TRBJ1-5, is as follows: DAGVTQSPTHLIKTRGQQVTLRCSPISGHKSVSWYQQVLGQGPQFIFQYYEKEERGRGNFPDRFSARQFPNYSSELNVNALLLGDSALYLCASSPTGTANNQPQHFGDGTRLSIL.

This clonotype was picked up many times. The gene calls are TRBV12-3 or TRBV12-4 and TRBJ2-2; D gene unclear. V lost 1 base to trimming and J lost 5 bases, with 8 bases between them. The CDR3 has 14 residues. This chain's CDR3 is CASSLGQPTGELFF. The CDR3 DNA is TGTGCCAGCAGTTTAGGGCAGCCGACCGGGGAGCTGTTTTTT.

With regard to this clonotype: One base away lies a much larger clone, so this may be a sequencing read error. The chain combines TRBV28 with TRBJ2-7; perhaps TRBD1 as D (6 bases). This CDR3 has 14 amino acids. V dropped 10 bases and J dropped 2 bases, with 18 bases sitting between them. Germline-derived CDR1 and CDR2 are MDHEN and SYDVKM. The CDR3 reads CATSRRGQPYEQYF. The CDR3 DNA reads as TGTGCCACCAGCCGTCGAGGACAGCCCTACGAGCAGTACTTC.

With regard to this clonotype: The germline gene is not matched at one end of the junction; a read error may be the cause. This chain joins TRBV29-1 and TRBJ2-3, with D maybe TRBD1 (5 bases). CDR1 and CDR2 from the germline V gene are SQVTM and ANQGSEA. This CDR3 is 15 amino acids long. CDR3 nucleotide sequence: TGCAGCGTTGAAGTCAGTGGGATTAGCACAGGTACGCAGTATTTT. Translation: CSVEVSGISTGTQYF.

Remarks on this clonotype: Mismatch with germline at one junction end may stem from a read error. This chain connects TRBV6-5 to TRBJ2-4; 7 bases agree with TRBD1. The CDR3 contains 17 residues. Germline V gene data show CDR1 as MNHEY and CDR2 as SVGAGI. The CDR3 protein is CASSSRGQASAKDIQYF. The DNA of the CDR3 is TGTGCCAGCAGTTCCCGAGGACAGGCTTCAGCCAAAGACATTCAGTACTTC.

V and J are TRBV5-1 and TRBJ2-4, with a possible D match to TRBD1 (7 bases). The CDR3 runs 15 residues. The germline V and J ends were trimmed by 4 bases and 6 bases, with 17 bases remaining between them. The germline CDR1 and CDR2 sequences are SGHRS and YFSETQ. In nucleotides, the CDR3 is TGCGCCAGCAGCAGCAGGGGGGCGCCGGGAAACATTCAGTACTTC. It yields the protein CASSSRGAPGNIQYF.

Concerning this clonotype itself: The junction departs from the called germline gene at one end, perhaps through a read error. The CDR3 nucleotides read TGTGCCAGCAGTTTCAGAAACACCAGGGAGCTGTTTTTT. Translated: CASSFRNTRELFF. The V gene is TRBV12-3 or TRBV12-4, the J gene TRBJ2-2; no clear D gene. This CDR3 has 13 residues.

This CDR3 is CASRPSGSRYQQYF. CDR3 coding DNA: TGTGCCAGCAGACCGAGCGGGAGTAGGTACCAGCAGTACTTC. J is TRBJ2-7 and V is TRBV12-3 or TRBV12-4; 8 nucleotides match TRBD2. The CDR3 runs 14 residues. Germline trimming cut 6 bases from V and 8 bases from J; bases unmatched to any gene: 12.

A few counts support this clonotype. The rearrangement joins TRBV25-1 to TRBJ2-5, with a possible D match to TRBD2 (5 bases). The V end was cut by 3 bases, the J end by 2 bases, with 16 bases between. CDR3 length equals 16 residues. CDR1 MGHDK and CDR2 SYGVNS come from the germline V gene. Here the CDR3 DNA reads TGTGCCAGCAGTGATGCCATGGGGAGCGATCAAGAGACCCAGTACTTC. Translation: CASSDAMGSDQETQYF.

This clonotype was picked up many times. This chain links TRBV10-3 with TRBJ1-6; 9 nucleotides agree with TRBD1. Germline assignment: CDR1 ENHRY and CDR2 SYGVKD. This CDR3 has 14 amino acids. V was pared by 8 bases and J by 8 bases, with 7 bases of the junction left unmatched. Here the CDR3 DNA reads TGTGCCATCCGAGGGACAGGGACCTATTCACCCCTCCACTTT. Translation gives CAIRGTGTYSPLHF.

About this clonotype itself: The junction departs from germline at one end; a sequencing error may be responsible. The chain is built from TRBV11-2 and TRBJ2-7; 8 bases are a match to TRBD2. Per the germline V gene, CDR1 is SGHAT and CDR2 is FQNNGV. This CDR3 has 14 residues. The CDR3 sequence is CASSLARLANEHYF. The CDR3 coding sequence is TGTGCCAGCAGCTTAGCTCGACTAGCGAACGAGCACTACTTC.

DNA of the CDR3: TGCAGCGCCCCCCAATCAGGGGCAGGAGAGACCCAGTACTTC. It encodes CSAPQSGAGETQYF. This chain links TRBV29-1 with TRBJ2-5; maybe TRBD1 (6 bases). Trimming cost V 7 bases and J 4 bases, with 19 bases left between them. The germline V gene encodes CDR1 SQVTM and CDR2 ANQGSEA. The CDR3 is made up of 14 amino acids. Looking up the rest from reference TRBV29-1 and TRBJ2-5 gives the full variable domain: SAVISQKPSRDICQRGTSLTIQCQVDSQVTMMFWYRQQPGQSLTLIATANQGSEATYESGFVIDKFPISRPNLTFSTLTVSNMSPEDSSIYLCSAPQSGAGETQYFGPGTRLLVL.

Regarding this clonotype: This may stem from a read error, because a much larger clone lies one nucleotide away. The CDR3 DNA follows: TGCGCCAGCAGCTTGAGACAGCTAGAGACCCAGTACTTC. It specifies CASSLRQLETQYF. V is TRBV5-1 and J is TRBJ2-5; D possibly corresponds to TRBD1 (5 bases). Germline CDR1 is SGHRS and CDR2 is YFSETQ. V was cut by 1 base and J by 4 bases, with 8 bases left in between. This CDR3 has 13 amino acids.

The V and J genes are TRBV6-1 and TRBJ2-2; possible D gene TRBD2, 6 bases. Trimming left V 6 bases short and J 10 bases short, with 21 bases between. The CDR3 spans 15 residues. Germline V gives CDR1 MNHNS, CDR2 SASEGT. CDR3 protein: CASSEHGGHPEELFF. CDR3 nucleotide sequence: TGTGCCAGCAGCGAACATGGAGGGCATCCCGAGGAGCTGTTTTTT.

In its sample, this clonotype is medium-sized (0.01 to 0.1%). V gene TRBV11-3 combines with J gene TRBJ1-1; 8 bases are shared with TRBD1. CDR1 and CDR2 from the germline V gene are SGHNT and YENEEA. This CDR3 contains 14 residues. J lost 3 bases, V lost 5 bases, and 5 bases had no gene match. The CDR3 region has the DNA TGTGCCAGCAGCGCAGGGGGCTCGGACACTGAAGCTTTCTTT. It specifies CASSAGGSDTEAFF.

Concerning this clonotype: The junction departs from germline at one end; a sequencing error may be responsible. The chain joins TRBV11-2 to TRBJ2-5, with D possibly TRBD2 on 6 matching bases. The CDR3 is 16 amino acids. CDR1 is SGHAT and CDR2 is FQNNGV in the germline V gene. CDR3 amino acids: CASSLYVGRTQETQYF. CDR3 in DNA: TGTGCCAGCAGCCTCTATGTCGGGAGAACACAAGAGACTCAGTACTTC. The variable domain in full, completed from reference TRBV11-2 and TRBJ2-5, reads EAGVAQSPRYKIIEKRQSVAFWCNPISGHATLYWYQQILGQGPKLLIQFQNNGVVDDSQLPKDRFSAERLKGVDSTLKIQPAKLEDSAVYLCASSLYVGRTQETQYFGPGTRLLVL.

CDR3: CATQKSSGNTIYF. The CDR3 region has the DNA TGTGCCACTCAGAAGAGCTCTGGAAACACCATATATTTT. V usage is TRBV2 and J usage is TRBJ1-3; no clear D gene. CDR1 SNHLY and CDR2 FYNNEI come from the germline V gene. The CDR3 is 13 residues long. The V gene lost 10 bases and the J gene lost 0 bases, with 10 bases spanning the gap.

With regard to this clonotype: This clone may be a read error of a much larger clone one base away. The chain links TRBV28 to TRBJ1-6; D might be TRBD1 (5 bases). CDR3 length equals 15 residues. Per the germline V gene, CDR1 is MDHEN and CDR2 is SYDVKM. V lost 8 bases, J lost 7 bases, and 18 bases lay in between. CDR3 in amino acids: CASAIFSGRNSPLHF. The CDR3 coding sequence is TGTGCCAGCGCCATTTTTTCAGGGCGCAATTCACCCCTCCACTTT.

With regard to this clonotype: One end of the junction fails to match germline, which may point to a read error. The chain is built from TRBV5-1 and TRBJ2-1; tentatively, D is TRBD1 (6 bases). Germline CDR1 and CDR2: SGHRS and YFSETQ. The CDR3 runs to 16 residues. CDR3 coding DNA: TGCGTCAGCATCTTGAGGTCGGACAGTACCTACAATGAGCAGTTCTTC. Protein: CVSILRSDSTYNEQFF.

This chain uses TRBV5-1 with TRBJ2-5, with a weak D call TRBD1 (5 bases). The V and J ends lost 4 bases and 12 bases respectively, with 16 bases between them. Germline V gene data show CDR1 as SGHRS and CDR2 as YFSETQ. The CDR3 sequence is 12 residues long. CDR3 nucleotide sequence: TGCGCCAGCAGCGCGGACATCGCCCTCAAGTACTTC. Translated, it gives CASSADIALKYF. Drawing the rest from reference TRBV5-1 and TRBJ2-5, the complete variable domain is KAGVTQTPRYLIKTRGQQVTLSCSPISGHRSVSWYQQTPGQGLQFLFEYFSETQRNKGNFPGRFSGRQFSNSRSEMNVSTLELGDSALYLCASSADIALKYFGPGTRLLVL.

This clonotype has ten or more counts. V and J are TRBV6-5 and TRBJ2-7, with D perhaps being TRBD1 or TRBD2 (5 bases each). The CDR3 contains 15 residues. V was trimmed by 4 bases and J by 2 bases, leaving 15 bases between them. Germline CDR1 and CDR2: MNHEY and SVGAGI. The CDR3 nucleotides read TGTGCCAGCAGTTCTTCCGGGACCCAGACCTACGAGCAGTACTTC. This encodes CASSSSGTQTYEQYF.

This clonotype was seen more than once but under ten times. The chain combines TRBV25-1 with TRBJ2-7; D is possibly TRBD1 (5 bases). V was pared by 4 bases and J by 2 bases, with 12 bases between. The CDR3 is 14 amino acids. Germline V gene sequence: CDR1 MGHDK, CDR2 SYGVNS. CDR3 in amino acids: CASSGLPGTYEQYF. In nucleotides, the CDR3 is TGTGCCAGCAGTGGATTGCCAGGGACCTACGAGCAGTACTTC.

On this clonotype: Without the conserved terminal phenylalanine or tryptophan, this CDR3 likely stems from a read error. CDR3 region: CASGLTSGAGGYEQYL. DNA for the CDR3: TGTGCCAGCGGCTTAACGTCGGGGGCAGGAGGCTACGAGCAGTACCTC. This chain links TRBV11-2 with TRBJ2-7; tentatively, D is TRBD1 or TRBD2 (6 bases each). The CDR3 length is 16 residues. Germline CDR1 reads SGHAT; CDR2 reads FQNNGV.

This clonotype was counted a few times. The rearrangement uses TRBV28 and TRBJ1-2, with 7 bases matching TRBD1. Germline CDR1 reads MDHEN; CDR2 reads SYDVKM. V shed 1 base, J shed 8 bases, and the junction held 7 bases outside the gene matches. The CDR3 length is 14 residues. Written as DNA, the CDR3 is TGTGCCAGCAGTTTATATACAGGGGAACGCGGCTACACCTTC. Translating it yields CASSLYTGERGYTF.

This clonotype has ten or more counts. The chain combines TRBV5-1 with TRBJ2-7, with 8 bases fitting TRBD1. CDR1 and CDR2 (germline): SGHRS, YFSETQ. V lost 3 bases and J lost 2; bases outside the gene matches: 7. CDR3 size: 15 residues. The DNA for the CDR3 is TGCGCCAGCAGCTCACCCCGGGACAGGACCTACGAGCAGTACTTC. It yields the protein CASSSPRDRTYEQYF.

About this clonotype: A much bigger clone sits one base away, suggesting this may be a read error. This sequence joins TRBV7-8 and TRBJ2-3, with D possibly being TRBD1 (6 bases). V was clipped by 5 bases and J by 2 bases, with 20 bases between them. Germline V gene lookup returns CDR1 SGHVS and CDR2 FQNEAQ. The CDR3 is 17 residues long. The CDR3 spells CASSPPLEDRNTDTQYF. Written as DNA, the CDR3 is TGTGCCAGCAGCCCCCCTCTGGAAGACAGGAACACAGATACGCAGTATTTT.

On this clonotype: The CDR3 carries no conserved terminal phenylalanine or tryptophan, so it likely arises from a read error. V gene TRBV6-1 combines with J gene TRBJ2-7; D is unclear. Trimming removed 11 bases at V and 0 bases at J, with 14 bases between. The CDR3 length is 13 residues. Germline values: CDR1 MNHNS, CDR2 SASEGT. Here the CDR3 reads CAGCIRGSYEQYL. The CDR3, as DNA: TGTGCCGGTTGTATCAGAGGCTCCTACGAGCAGTACTTA.